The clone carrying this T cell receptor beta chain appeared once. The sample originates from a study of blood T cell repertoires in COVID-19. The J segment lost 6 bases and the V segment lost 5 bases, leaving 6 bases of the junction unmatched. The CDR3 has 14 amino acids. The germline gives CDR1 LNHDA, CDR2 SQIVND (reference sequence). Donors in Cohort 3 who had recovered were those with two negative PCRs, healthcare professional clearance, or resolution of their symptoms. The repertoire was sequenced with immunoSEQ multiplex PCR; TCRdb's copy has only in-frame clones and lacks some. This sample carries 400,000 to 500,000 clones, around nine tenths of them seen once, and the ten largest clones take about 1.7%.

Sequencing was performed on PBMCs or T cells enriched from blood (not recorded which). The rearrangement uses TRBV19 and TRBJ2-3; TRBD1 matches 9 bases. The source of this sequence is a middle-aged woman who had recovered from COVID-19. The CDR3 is CASSSTGGRDTQYF. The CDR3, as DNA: TGTGCCAGTAGTTCTACAGGGGGCAGGGATACGCAGTATTTT. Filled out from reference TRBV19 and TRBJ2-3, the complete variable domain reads DGGITQSPKYLFRKEGQNVTLSCEQNLNHDAMYWYRQDPGQGLRLIYYSQIVNDFQKGDIAEGYSVSREKKESFPLTVTSAQKNPTAFYLCASSSTGGRDTQYFGPGTRLTVL.